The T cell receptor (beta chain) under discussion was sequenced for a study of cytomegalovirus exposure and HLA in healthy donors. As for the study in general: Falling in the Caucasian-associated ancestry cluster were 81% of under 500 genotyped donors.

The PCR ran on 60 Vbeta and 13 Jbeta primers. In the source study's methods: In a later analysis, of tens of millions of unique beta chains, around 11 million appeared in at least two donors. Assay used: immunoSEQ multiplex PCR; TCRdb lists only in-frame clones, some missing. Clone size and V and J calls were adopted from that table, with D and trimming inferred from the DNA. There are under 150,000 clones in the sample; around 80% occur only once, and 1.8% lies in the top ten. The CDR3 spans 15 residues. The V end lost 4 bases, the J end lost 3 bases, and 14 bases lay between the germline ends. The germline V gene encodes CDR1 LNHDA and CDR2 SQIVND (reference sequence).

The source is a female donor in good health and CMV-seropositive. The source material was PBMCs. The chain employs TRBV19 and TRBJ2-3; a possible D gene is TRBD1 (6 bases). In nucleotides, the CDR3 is TGTGCCAGTAGTAACAGGGTCAGTACGACAGATACGCAGTATTTT. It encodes CASSNRVSTTDTQYF.